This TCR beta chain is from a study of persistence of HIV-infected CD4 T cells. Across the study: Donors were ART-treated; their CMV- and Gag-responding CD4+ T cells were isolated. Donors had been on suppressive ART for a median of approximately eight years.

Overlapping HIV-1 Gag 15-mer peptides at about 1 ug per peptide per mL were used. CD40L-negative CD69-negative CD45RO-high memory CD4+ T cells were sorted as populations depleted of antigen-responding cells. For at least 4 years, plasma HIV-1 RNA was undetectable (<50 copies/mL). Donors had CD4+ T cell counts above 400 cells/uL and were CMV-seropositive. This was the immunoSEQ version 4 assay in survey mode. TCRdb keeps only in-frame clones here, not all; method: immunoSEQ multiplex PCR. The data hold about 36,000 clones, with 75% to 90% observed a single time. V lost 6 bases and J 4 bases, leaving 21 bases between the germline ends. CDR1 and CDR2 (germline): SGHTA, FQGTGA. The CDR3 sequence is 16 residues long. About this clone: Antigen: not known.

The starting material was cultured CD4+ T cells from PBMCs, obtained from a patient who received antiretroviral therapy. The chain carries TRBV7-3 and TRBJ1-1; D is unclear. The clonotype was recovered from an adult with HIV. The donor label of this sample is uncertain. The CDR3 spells CASSLKRRGRTTEAFF. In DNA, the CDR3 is TGTGCCAGCAGTCTAAAGCGACGGGGAAGGACCACTGAAGCTTTCTTT. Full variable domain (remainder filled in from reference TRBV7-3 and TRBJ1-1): GAGVSQTPSNKVTEKGKYVELRCDPISGHTALYWYRQSLGQGPEFLIYFQGTGAADDSGLPNDRFFAVRPEGSVSTLKIQRTERGDSAVYLCASSLKRRGRTTEAFFGQGTRLTVV.